This T cell receptor beta chain was observed in a study of T cell responses to AZD1222 COVID-19 vaccine. Regarding the study as a whole: Baseline seropositivity occurred in only a handful of AZD1222 recipients. Recipients of two AZD1222 doses showed rising Spike-specific TCR breadth and depth. In all cases, repertoires were sampled only after the peak T cell response.

In regard to this clone: Its cognate antigen is unknown.

Profiled with immunoSEQ multiplex PCR; TCRdb holds only in-frame clones, not every one. The sample holds 130,000 or so clones; approximately 93% are singletons and the top ten take under 3.5%. CDR1 is MNHEY, CDR2 SMNVEV, per germline (reference sequence). This CDR3 is built from 16 residues. Trimming took off 3 bases at V and 2 bases at J, with 14 bases between the two ends. The sequences come from peripheral blood, collected on day 0 of AZD1222 vaccination. The receptor was derived from an adult in good health. The chain is built from TRBV27 and TRBJ2-4, with a tentative D call TRBD2 (7 bases). In DNA, the CDR3 is TGTGCCAGCAGTTTGAGGGGGAGGGCGTCCAAAAACATTCAGTACTTC. Translating it yields CASSLRGRASKNIQYF.